Shown below are 15 T cell receptor beta chains from a single sample sequenced in a study of response to subunit inactivated influenza vaccine. TCRdb fed the RT-PCR reads into MiXCR, producing one record per CDR3 protein. The sample has about 830,000 distinct CDR3 sequences, roughly 20% seen once. This specimen was PBMCs from blood, taken about 5 days after vaccination. These receptors originate from a man aged 50 to 60 who received an inactivated influenza vaccine.

This clonotype showed up just a few times. V gene TRBV7-9 combines with J gene TRBJ2-5; D ambiguous. The germline V gene encodes CDR1 SEHNR and CDR2 FQNEAQ (reference sequence). V shed 6 bases and J shed 5 bases, with 16 bases lying between them. This CDR3 has 14 residues. CDR3 in DNA: TGTGCCAGCAGGTACCCGGGTATCGGTGAGACCCAGTACTTC. As protein: CASRYPGIGETQYF.

The rearrangement links TRBV11-2 to TRBJ2-3, with 7 positions matching TRBD2. CDR1 is SGHAT, CDR2 FQNNGV, per germline. Losses at the gene ends were 1 base for V and 3 bases for J; bases not matched to a gene: 16. This CDR3 spans 19 amino acids. The CDR3 DNA follows: TGTGCCAGCAGCTTAGTAGGCGGGGCCGCCGCCGGGGGGACAGATACGCAGTATTTT. Protein product: CASSLVGGAAAGGTDTQYF.

This clonotype has only a few counts. This CDR3 is CASSPGTGINEKLFF. For the CDR3, the DNA is TGTGCCAGCAGCCCCGGGACAGGGATTAATGAAAAACTGTTTTTT. V and J are TRBV12-3 or TRBV12-4 and TRBJ1-4; 9 bases agree with TRBD1. This CDR3 spans 15 amino acids. J was trimmed by 4 bases and V by 6 bases; bases with no gene match: 6.

V usage is TRBV4-3 and J usage is TRBJ1-2; D is perhaps TRBD1 (6 bases). The germline gives CDR1 LGHNA, CDR2 YSLEER. The CDR3 is 15 amino acids. Trimming shortened V by 4 bases and J by 4 bases, and 16 bases separated the two germline ends. CDR3 amino acids: CASSPTSEGGYGYTF. The CDR3 coding sequence is TGCGCCAGCAGCCCCACAAGTGAAGGGGGCTATGGCTACACCTTC.

This sequence joins TRBV29-1 and TRBJ1-2; no clear D gene. CDR1 is SQVTM, CDR2 ANQGSEA, per germline. V lost 1 base to trimming and J lost 5 bases, with 8 bases between them. This CDR3 has 12 residues. The CDR3 sequence is CSVEGLGYGYTF. CDR3 nucleotide sequence: TGCAGCGTTGAAGGTCTGGGGTATGGCTACACCTTC.

The chain carries TRBV2 and TRBJ2-1; 7 bases map to TRBD2. The CDR3 extends over 16 amino acids. Germline CDR1 reads SNHLY; CDR2 reads FYNNEI. With 1 base clipped from V and 7 bases from J, the junction kept 10 bases outside the gene matches. The DNA for the CDR3 is TGTGCCAGCAGTGAAGGAGGGGCGGGAGCAGGAAATGAGCAGTTCTTC. Amino acids: CASSEGGAGAGNEQFF.

V gene TRBV4-3 combines with J gene TRBJ2-5, with D possibly being TRBD2 (5 bases). V was trimmed by 6 bases and J by 2 bases, leaving 13 bases between them. CDR1 LGHNA and CDR2 YSLEER come from the germline V gene. CDR3 length: 14 residues. DNA for the CDR3: TGCGCCAGCAGTCCGGACTGGCGACAAGAGACCCAGTACTTC. It encodes CASSPDWRQETQYF.

This chain uses TRBV28 with TRBJ2-1, with D perhaps TRBD1 (5 bases). CDR1 MDHEN and CDR2 SYDVKM come from the germline V gene. The V gene lost 5 bases and the J gene lost 2 bases, with 13 bases spanning the gap. CDR3 length: 15 amino acids. The CDR3 DNA reads as TGTGCCAGCAGTCGTAAGGGGCTTACCTACAATGAGCAGTTCTTC. Translation: CASSRKGLTYNEQFF.

This chain joins TRBV20-1 and TRBJ2-7; TRBD1 might be the D (5 bases). Trimming removed 6 bases from V and 7 bases from J, with 22 bases in between. CDR1 is DFQATT and CDR2 is SNEGSKA in the germline V gene (reference sequence). This CDR3 has 14 residues. The CDR3: CSARDRYGIREQYF. CDR3 sequence (DNA): TGCAGTGCCAGGGATAGGTACGGCATTAGGGAGCAGTACTTC.

This chain connects TRBV7-8 to TRBJ1-1; perhaps TRBD1 as D (5 bases). Germline lookup yields CDR1 SGHVS and CDR2 FQNEAQ. Trimming shortened V by 0 bases and J by 4 bases, and 9 bases separated the two germline ends. The length of the CDR3 is 14 residues. The CDR3: CASSLAGAATEAFF. The CDR3 bases are TGTGCCAGCAGCTTAGCAGGGGCCGCCACTGAAGCTTTCTTT.

This sequence joins TRBV27 and TRBJ2-2; a possible D gene is TRBD1 (6 bases). CDR1 is MNHEY, CDR2 SMNVEV, per germline (reference sequence). This CDR3 has 14 amino acids. V shed 6 bases and J shed 0 bases, with 8 bases lying between them. The CDR3 region has the DNA TGTGCCAGCAGGGGGGCCCCGAACACCGGGGAGCTGTTTTTT. Its translation is CASRGAPNTGELFF.

The chain recombines TRBV6-2 or TRBV6-3 with TRBJ2-7; no firm D call. CDR1 and CDR2 (germline): MNHEY, SVGEGT. The V gene lost 8 bases and the J gene lost 1 base, with 15 bases spanning the gap. This CDR3 spans 14 amino acids. The CDR3 coding sequence is TGTGCCAGCGGCGGCCACCTTGTTTCCTACGAGCAGTACTTC. It translates to CASGGHLVSYEQYF.

This clonotype was counted at least ten times. This chain joins TRBV20-1 and TRBJ2-7, with 9 bases identical to TRBD1. Germline V gene sequence: CDR1 DFQATT, CDR2 SNEGSKA (reference sequence). V gave up 6 bases and J gave up 6 bases; unmatched junction bases: 15. The CDR3 is 15 residues long. As DNA, the CDR3 is TGCAGTGCCCTTCCGGGACAGGGATTCAGGAGCGAGCAGTACTTC. Its protein is CSALPGQGFRSEQYF.

This clonotype turned up a few times. The chain joins TRBV18 to TRBJ2-5; 13 positions match TRBD2. The CDR3 consists of 19 residues. The germline CDR1 and CDR2 sequences are KGHSH and LQKENI. Trimming at V came to 6 bases and at J to 5 bases, leaving 18 bases not matched to a gene. This CDR3 is CASSPRLAGGSANGETQYF. The CDR3 region has the DNA TGTGCCAGCTCGCCGCGACTAGCGGGGGGATCAGCGAACGGGGAGACCCAGTACTTC.

In this sample, this clonotype turned up many times. The chain links TRBV6-2 or TRBV6-3 to TRBJ1-5, with TRBD1 as a possible D gene (6 bases). This CDR3 is built from 15 residues. Trimming took off 6 bases at V and 3 bases at J, with 15 bases between the two ends. Germline lookup yields CDR1 MNHEY and CDR2 SVGEGT. CDR3 residues: CASRPGQIYNQPQHF. In DNA, the CDR3 is TGTGCCAGCAGGCCCGGACAGATTTACAATCAGCCCCAGCATTTT.